This passage covers 25 T cell receptor beta chains from one sample sequenced in a study of technical replicates of blood from several donors. Method: immunoSEQ multiplex PCR; TCRdb's copy keeps in-frame clones and lacks some. The sample lists roughly 81,000 clones, around 97% seen once, with more than 0.15% in the top ten. The sequenced material came from T cells isolated from PBMCs. The source of these receptors is a human donor in good health.

The chain recombines TRBV11-3 with TRBJ2-2; TRBD2 agrees at 9 bases. Germline CDR1 reads SGHNT; CDR2 reads YENEEA. V shed 1 base and J 6 bases; nucleotides not matched to a gene: 3. The CDR3 has 15 residues. CDR3: CASSLASSGAGELFF. In DNA, the CDR3 is TGTGCCAGCAGCTTAGCCTCTAGCGGGGCCGGGGAGCTGTTTTTT.

This chain uses TRBV6-1 with TRBJ1-2, with 10 bases lining up with TRBD1. Germline loops: CDR1 MNHNS, CDR2 SASEGT. The CDR3 is 15 residues long. After removal of 3 bases from V and 6 bases from J, the junction contained 7 bases not matched to a gene. The CDR3 reads CASSDLVGTGDGYTF. Here the CDR3 DNA reads TGTGCCAGCAGTGATTTAGTGGGGACAGGGGATGGCTACACCTTC.

The J gene is TRBJ2-4, the V gene TRBV30; TRBD1 aligns across 8 bases. CDR3 length: 16 residues. V trimming: 3 bases; J trimming: 0 bases; junction bases outside the gene matches: 7. The V gene's germline CDR1 is GTSNPN and CDR2 SVGIG (reference sequence). CDR3 sequence (DNA): TGTGCCTGGAGACGACAGGGGATGATAGCCAAAAACATTCAGTACTTC. Translation gives CAWRRQGMIAKNIQYF.

The V call is TRBV11-3, the J call TRBJ2-1; D possibly corresponds to TRBD1 (6 bases). The V gene's germline CDR1 is SGHNT and CDR2 YENEEA. The CDR3 sequence is 13 residues long. V was cut by 8 bases and J by 1 base, with 9 bases left in between. The CDR3 DNA reads TGTGCCAGCGGGACAATATCCTACAATGAGCAGTTCTTC. It encodes CASGTISYNEQFF.

The chain carries TRBV5-1 and TRBJ2-7, with 11 bases matching TRBD2. Per the germline V gene, CDR1 is SGHRS and CDR2 is YFSETQ. The CDR3 runs 18 residues. The V and J ends lost 4 bases and 0 bases, in that order; junction bases with no gene match: 12. DNA of the CDR3: TGCGCCAGCAGCCTAGGCTTAAGAGGACTAGCGGGCTCCTACGAGCAGTACTTC. Translated, it gives CASSLGLRGLAGSYEQYF.

This clone was observed once. CDR3 nucleotide sequence: TGTGCCAGCAGCTTTACCCGGGACACAGTTTTTGAAGCTTTCTTT. The encoded protein is CASSFTRDTVFEAFF. The chain is built from TRBV7-9 and TRBJ1-1, with D tentatively TRBD1 (6 bases). The germline V and J ends were trimmed by 3 bases and 7 bases, with 18 bases remaining between them. In germline, CDR1 is SEHNR, CDR2 FQNEAQ (reference sequence). This CDR3 region has 15 residues.

This clone was detected only once. V gene TRBV4-2 combines with J gene TRBJ2-7, with 11 bases aligning to TRBD2. Germline V CDR1 and CDR2: LGHNA, YNFKEQ. J gave up 6 bases and V 3 bases, and 13 bases lay outside the gene matches. CDR3 length: 17 residues. CDR3 protein: CASSHFSIAGGPGEQYF. CDR3 sequence (DNA): TGTGCCAGCAGCCACTTCTCGATAGCGGGAGGGCCCGGCGAGCAGTACTTC.

The CDR3 region has the DNA TGTGCCAGCAGTGACTCCTACAGGGGGCTGAACACTGAAGCTTTCTTT. Its translation: CASSDSYRGLNTEAFF. The chain joins TRBV6-4 to TRBJ1-1, with 9 bases that match TRBD1. Germline assignment: CDR1 MRHNA and CDR2 SNTAGT. Trimming cost V 0 bases and J 0 bases; bases outside gene matches: 2. This CDR3 has 16 amino acids.

The chain uses TRBV5-1 and TRBJ2-5, with 9 bases lining up with TRBD1. The V gene's germline CDR1 is SGHRS and CDR2 YFSETQ. V trimming: 2 bases; J trimming: 8 bases; junction bases outside the gene matches: 7. The CDR3 is 14 residues long. CDR3: CASSLGQGLDTQYF. The CDR3 region has the DNA TGCGCCAGCAGCTTAGGACAGGGGCTCGATACCCAGTACTTC.

The genes are TRBV6-1 and TRBJ2-1; 11 bases map to TRBD2. Germline V gene data show CDR1 as MNHNS and CDR2 as SASEGT. V gave up 5 bases and J gave up 8 bases; unmatched junction bases: 8. This CDR3 is built from 15 residues. CDR3: CASSWETSGTDEQFF. The CDR3, as DNA: TGTGCCAGCAGTTGGGAGACTAGCGGGACCGATGAGCAGTTCTTC.

The rearrangement joins TRBV2 to TRBJ1-2, with 10 bases identical to TRBD1. Germline V gives CDR1 SNHLY, CDR2 FYNNEI. The CDR3 is made up of 12 amino acids. The trim removed 6 bases at V and 7 bases at J, leaving 2 bases unmatched. CDR3 in DNA: TGTGCCAGCAGGGACAGGGGGTCTGGCTACACCTTC. This codes for CASRDRGSGYTF.

The genes are TRBV28 and TRBJ1-6; the match to TRBD1 covers 10 bases. Germline V gives CDR1 MDHEN, CDR2 SYDVKM. V lost 3 bases, J lost 11 bases, and 10 bases stayed unmatched. This CDR3 region has 16 residues. The CDR3, as DNA: TGTGCCAGCAGTTTCCCTCCCGGGACAGGGGAGGCACCCCTCCACTTT. Residues: CASSFPPGTGEAPLHF.

V gene TRBV30 combines with J gene TRBJ1-4; D is unclear. Trimming cost V 3 bases and J 0 bases, with 8 bases left between them. The germline CDR1 and CDR2 sequences are GTSNPN and SVGIG (reference sequence). The CDR3 sequence is 14 residues long. CDR3 coding DNA: TGTGCCTGGAGCCTGGGAGCAACTAATGAAAAACTGTTTTTT. This translates into CAWSLGATNEKLFF.

This sequence joins TRBV18 and TRBJ1-5; D might be TRBD1 (5 bases). Germline V gene sequence: CDR1 KGHSH, CDR2 LQKENI. Trimming cost V 1 base and J 4 bases, with 11 bases left between them. The CDR3 has 15 amino acids. CDR3 sequence: CASSPQGLVNQPQHF. CDR3 in DNA: TGTGCCAGCTCACCACAGGGGCTAGTAAATCAGCCCCAGCATTTT.

The rearrangement uses TRBV28 and TRBJ2-7, with TRBD1 matching 8 bases. The CDR3 has 20 amino acids. From germline, CDR1 is MDHEN and CDR2 SYDVKM. V was clipped by 4 bases and J by 9 bases; unmatched bases: 29. The chain's CDR3 is CASSSELEPPGGLTVWGQYF. The CDR3 coding sequence is TGTGCCAGCAGTTCCGAACTCGAGCCCCCAGGGGGCCTTACGGTTTGGGGGCAGTACTTC. Filled out from reference TRBV28 and TRBJ2-7, the complete variable domain reads DVKVTQSSRYLVKRTGEKVFLECVQDMDHENMFWYRQDPGLGLRLIYFSYDVKMKEKGDIPEGYSVSREKKERFSLILESASTNQTSMYLCASSSELEPPGGLTVWGQYFGPGTRLTVT.

The chain carries TRBV6-1 and TRBJ1-5; possible D gene TRBD1, 6 bases. V lost 2 bases and J lost 5, with 16 bases in between. The CDR3 runs to 16 residues. Germline CDR1 and CDR2: MNHNS and SASEGT. The CDR3 sequence is CASSEKEQGPYQPQHF. CDR3 DNA: TGTGCCAGCAGTGAAAAGGAACAGGGTCCTTATCAGCCCCAGCATTTT.

This chain links TRBV4-1 with TRBJ2-3; D perhaps matches TRBD2 (6 bases). The CDR3 is made up of 17 amino acids. The germline gives CDR1 MGHRA, CDR2 YSYEKL. Between the trimmed V and J ends, which lost 7 bases and 2 bases, there was a span of 22 bases. CDR3 DNA sequence: TGCGCCAGCAATATAAACGGTGGACTAAAGTACACAGATACGCAGTATTTT. It codes for CASNINGGLKYTDTQYF.

CDR3 region: CASESRLAGDNEQFF. DNA of the CDR3: TGTGCCAGCGAGAGTCGTCTAGCGGGAGACAATGAGCAGTTCTTC. V usage is TRBV6-1 and J usage is TRBJ2-1; 10 bases map to TRBD2. V lost 8 bases, J lost 5 bases, and 9 bases stayed unmatched. The CDR3 consists of 15 residues. The germline V gene has CDR1 MNHNS and CDR2 SASEGT.

This clone has just one count. This chain joins TRBV6-5 and TRBJ2-1; no firm D call. V dropped 4 bases and J dropped 9 bases, with 10 bases sitting between them. CDR1 is MNHEY, CDR2 SVGAGI, per germline. This CDR3 spans 12 amino acids. The CDR3 DNA sequence: TGTGCCAGCAGTTCCGCTGGCGGTGAGCAGTTCTTC. It is translated as CASSSAGGEQFF.

The chain has TRBV7-8 and TRBJ1-1; 10 bases are a match to TRBD1. The CDR3 covers 16 residues. Trimming removed 2 bases from V and 3 bases from J; junction bases left unmatched: 6. CDR1 is SGHVS and CDR2 is FQNEAQ in the germline V gene. CDR3 DNA sequence: TGTGCCAGCAGCTTACCTCCCGGGACAGGGGACACTGAAGCTTTCTTT. Amino acid sequence: CASSLPPGTGDTEAFF.

The V gene is TRBV6-6, the J gene TRBJ1-2; 8 positions agree with TRBD1. The trim removed 0 bases at V and 7 bases at J, leaving 4 bases unmatched. The CDR3 loop spans 14 amino acids. Per the germline V gene, CDR1 is MNHNY and CDR2 is SVGAGI (reference sequence). CDR3 residues: CASSYSGTGPGYTF. In DNA form, the CDR3 reads TGTGCCAGCAGTTACTCGGGGACAGGACCTGGCTACACCTTC.

This chain joins TRBV19 and TRBJ1-1; D unclear. The germline gives CDR1 LNHDA, CDR2 SQIVND (reference sequence). V lost 4 bases, J lost 1 base, and 4 bases lay in between. This CDR3 has 12 residues. DNA for the CDR3: TGTGCCAGTAGTACGGGGAACACTGAAGCTTTCTTT. Translating it yields CASSTGNTEAFF.

This chain connects TRBV2 to TRBJ1-3, with TRBD1 matching 10 bases. Germline V gene sequence: CDR1 SNHLY, CDR2 FYNNEI. The CDR3 length is 14 residues. V was pared by 6 bases and J by 8 bases, with 7 bases of the junction left unmatched. The CDR3 sequence is CASSGRDRGHTIYF. CDR3 bases: TGTGCCAGCAGCGGGCGGGACAGGGGCCACACCATATATTTT.

V usage is TRBV5-4 and J usage is TRBJ2-3; TRBD2 matches 13 bases. The V segment lost 0 bases and the J segment 6 bases; nucleotides outside the gene matches: 4. Germline lookup yields CDR1 SGHNT and CDR2 YYREEE (reference sequence). This CDR3 spans 16 amino acids. In nucleotides, the CDR3 is TGTGCCAGCAGCTTGGAGGGACTAGCGGGATATGATACGCAGTATTTT. Translated: CASSLEGLAGYDTQYF.

This clone appeared a single time. The rearrangement links TRBV13 to TRBJ2-3; 11 bases fit TRBD2. Per the germline V gene, CDR1 is PRHDT and CDR2 is FYEKMQ (reference sequence). V trimming: 5 bases; J trimming: 4 bases; junction bases outside the gene matches: 14. The CDR3 contains 18 residues. In nucleotides, the CDR3 is TGTGCCAGCAGCCTCCGACGAAATAGCGGGAGGGCCGCAGATACGCAGTATTTT. Encoded protein: CASSLRRNSGRAADTQYF.